Included here is one T cell receptor beta chain sequence, with context. Its antigen is still unknown. This specimen belongs to a study of identical twins. The J segment lost 8 bases and the V segment lost 2 bases, leaving 15 bases of the junction unmatched. Germline lookup yields CDR1 WNHNN and CDR2 SYGVQD (reference sequence). The CDR3 is 19 residues long. Healthy Caucasians made up all donors. Study results and limitations: Twin-shared out-of-frame alpha sequences were enriched for low generation probability. Twins shared beta out-of-frame sequences in excess, but this excess was weaker.

MiXCR, applied by TCRdb to the 5' RACE reads, yields one record per CDR3 protein. The data show 690,000 or so distinct CDR3 sequences, around 8.3% seen once. These data were also filed under a second study, of yellow fever vaccine responses in identical twins.

The sequence was collected from a woman younger than 30 in good health. The specimen was PBMCs. The rearrangement uses TRBV10-1 and TRBJ2-1; 13 positions agree with TRBD2. CDR3 amino acids: CASSEPQLAGGPLFHEQFF. The DNA of the CDR3 is TGCGCCAGCAGTGAGCCCCAACTAGCGGGAGGGCCTCTCTTCCATGAGCAGTTCTTC.